The next 6 T cell receptor beta chains were all read from a single sample in a study of T cells in Graves' hyperthyroidism and ophthalmopathy. Using RNA transcripts as the source, TCR beta CDR3 regions were amplified. Carried out on the TCR CDR3, a first-round RT-PCR used the HTBI primer set. TCRdb fed the multiplex PCR reads into MiXCR, producing one record per CDR3 protein. This table has about 400,000 distinct CDR3 sequences, about an eighth appearing once. Sequences were obtained from blood. These receptors all stem from a middle-aged man with Graves' ophthalmopathy.

This clonotype was seen more than once but under ten times. The rearrangement joins TRBV20-1 to TRBJ2-1; D could derive from TRBD1 or TRBD2 (6 bases each). The V end lost 3 bases, the J end lost 2 bases, and 11 bases lay between the germline ends. This CDR3 contains 14 residues. CDR1 and CDR2 from the germline V gene are DFQATT and SNEGSKA (reference sequence). The CDR3, as DNA: TGCAGTGCTAGTAAGGGGGGACCCTACAATGAGCAGTTCTTC. It codes for CSASKGGPYNEQFF.

Concerning this clonotype itself: With a much larger clone just one base away, this may be a read error. This chain uses TRBV28 with TRBJ1-2; D is perhaps TRBD1 (6 bases). There are 15 residues in the CDR3. The V gene's germline CDR1 is MDHEN and CDR2 SYDVKM. CDR3 coding DNA: TGTGACAGCAGTTTACCCCAAGGGGGGGTTGGTGGCTACACCTTC. Amino acid sequence: CDSSLPQGGVGGYTF.

There are a few counts of this clonotype. The J gene is TRBJ1-4, the V gene TRBV7-9; 7 bases fit TRBD1. The length of the CDR3 is 15 residues. CDR1 and CDR2 from the germline V gene are SEHNR and FQNEAQ (reference sequence). V lost 5 bases to trimming and J lost 5 bases; unmatched junction nucleotides: 8. The CDR3 sequence: CASSVSGTVNEKLFF. CDR3 in DNA: TGTGCCAGCAGCGTGTCCGGGACAGTGAATGAAAAACTGTTTTTT.

Concerning this clonotype: This may be a read error: a much more frequent sequence differs by one nucleotide. This chain connects TRBV12-3 or TRBV12-4 to TRBJ1-1; D is perhaps TRBD1 (5 bases). This CDR3 is built from 13 residues. CDR3 sequence: CTSSLFGGTEAFF. CDR3 DNA: TGTACCAGCAGTTTGTTCGGGGGCACTGAAGCTTTCTTT.

This chain connects TRBV20-1 to TRBJ2-1; D might be TRBD2 (5 bases). The germline CDR1 and CDR2 sequences are DFQATT and SNEGSKA (reference sequence). The CDR3 totals 15 residues. V was trimmed by 2 bases and J by 3 bases, leaving 14 bases between them. The CDR3 protein is CSARRSQDYYNEQFF. The CDR3 coding sequence is TGCAGTGCTAGAAGGTCCCAAGACTACTACAATGAGCAGTTCTTC.

Many counts were recorded for this clonotype. This chain joins TRBV27 and TRBJ2-7, with unresolved D. V was shortened by 0 bases and J by 0 bases, with 9 bases between the two germline ends. Germline V gene data show CDR1 as MNHEY and CDR2 as SMNVEV (reference sequence). The CDR3 is made up of 15 amino acids. CDR3 region: CASSLSRRGSYEQYF. The CDR3 bases are TGTGCCAGCAGTTTATCGCGGCGAGGCTCCTACGAGCAGTACTTC.